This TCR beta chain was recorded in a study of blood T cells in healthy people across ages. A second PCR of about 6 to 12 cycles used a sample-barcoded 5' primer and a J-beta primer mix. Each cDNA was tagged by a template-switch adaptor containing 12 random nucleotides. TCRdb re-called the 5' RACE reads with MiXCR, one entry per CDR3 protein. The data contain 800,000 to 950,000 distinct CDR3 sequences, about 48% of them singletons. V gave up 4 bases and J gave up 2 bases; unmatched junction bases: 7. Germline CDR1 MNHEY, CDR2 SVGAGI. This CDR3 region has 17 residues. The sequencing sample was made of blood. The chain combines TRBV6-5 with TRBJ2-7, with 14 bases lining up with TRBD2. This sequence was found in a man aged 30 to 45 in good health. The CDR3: CASSWGLAGELTYEQYF. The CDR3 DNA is TGTGCCAGCAGTTGGGGACTAGCGGGGGAACTTACCTACGAGCAGTACTTC.